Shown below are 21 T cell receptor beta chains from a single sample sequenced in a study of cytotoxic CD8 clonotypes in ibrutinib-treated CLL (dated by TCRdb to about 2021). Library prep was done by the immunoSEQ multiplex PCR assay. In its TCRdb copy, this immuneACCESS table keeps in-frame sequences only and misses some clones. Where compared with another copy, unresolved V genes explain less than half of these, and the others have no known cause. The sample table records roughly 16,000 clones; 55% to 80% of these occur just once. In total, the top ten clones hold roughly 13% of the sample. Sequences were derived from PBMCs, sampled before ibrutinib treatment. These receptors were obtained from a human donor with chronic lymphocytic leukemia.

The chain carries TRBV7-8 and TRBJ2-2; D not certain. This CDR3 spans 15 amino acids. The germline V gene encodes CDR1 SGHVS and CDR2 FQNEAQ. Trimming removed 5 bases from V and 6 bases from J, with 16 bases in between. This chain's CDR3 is CASSPPGSFAGELFF. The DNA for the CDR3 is TGTGCCAGCAGCCCCCCCGGATCCTTCGCCGGGGAGCTGTTTTTT.

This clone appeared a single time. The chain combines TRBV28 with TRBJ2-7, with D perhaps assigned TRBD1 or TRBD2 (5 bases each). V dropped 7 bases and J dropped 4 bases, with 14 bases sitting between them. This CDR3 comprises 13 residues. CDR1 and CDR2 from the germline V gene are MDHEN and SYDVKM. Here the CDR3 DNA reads TGTGCCAGCAACCGGGACGCTGTATACGAGCAGTACTTC. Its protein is CASNRDAVYEQYF.

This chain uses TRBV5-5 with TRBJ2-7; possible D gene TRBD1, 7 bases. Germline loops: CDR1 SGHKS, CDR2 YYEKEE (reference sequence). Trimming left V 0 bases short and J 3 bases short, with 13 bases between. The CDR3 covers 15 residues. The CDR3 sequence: CASSLAGGGGYEQYF. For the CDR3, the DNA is TGTGCCAGCAGCTTGGCCGGAGGGGGCGGCTACGAGCAGTACTTC.

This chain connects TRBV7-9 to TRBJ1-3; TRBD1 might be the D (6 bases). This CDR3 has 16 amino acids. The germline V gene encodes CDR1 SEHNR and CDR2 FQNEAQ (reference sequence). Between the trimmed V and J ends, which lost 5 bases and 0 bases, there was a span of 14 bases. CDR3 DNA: TGTGCCAGCAGCGAACCGGGACACCGCTCTGGAAACACCATATATTTT. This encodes CASSEPGHRSGNTIYF.

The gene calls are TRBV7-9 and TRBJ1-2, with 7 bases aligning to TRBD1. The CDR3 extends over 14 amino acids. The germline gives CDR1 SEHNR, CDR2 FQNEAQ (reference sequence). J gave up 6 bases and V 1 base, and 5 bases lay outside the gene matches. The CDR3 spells CASSLESGGHGYTF. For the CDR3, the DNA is TGTGCCAGCAGCTTAGAATCAGGGGGACATGGCTACACCTTC. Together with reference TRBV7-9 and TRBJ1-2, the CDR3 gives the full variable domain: DTGVSQNPRHKITKRGQNVTFRCDPISEHNRLYWYRQTLGQGPEFLTYFQNEAQLEKSRLLSDRFSAERPKGSFSTLEIQRTEQGDSAMYLCASSLESGGHGYTFGSGTRLTVV.

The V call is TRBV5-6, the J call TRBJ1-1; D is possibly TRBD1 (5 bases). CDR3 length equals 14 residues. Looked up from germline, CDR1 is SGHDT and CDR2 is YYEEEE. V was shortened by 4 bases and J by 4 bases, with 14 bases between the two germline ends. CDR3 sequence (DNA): TGTGCCAGCAGCCAGGGACCGCGAACCACTGAAGCTTTCTTT. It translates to CASSQGPRTTEAFF. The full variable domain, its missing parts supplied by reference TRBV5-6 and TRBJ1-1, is DAGVTQSPTHLIKTRGQQVTLRCSPKSGHDTVSWYQQALGQGPQFIFQYYEEEERQRGNFPDRFSGHQFPNYSSELNVNALLLGDSALYLCASSQGPRTTEAFFGQGTRLTVV.

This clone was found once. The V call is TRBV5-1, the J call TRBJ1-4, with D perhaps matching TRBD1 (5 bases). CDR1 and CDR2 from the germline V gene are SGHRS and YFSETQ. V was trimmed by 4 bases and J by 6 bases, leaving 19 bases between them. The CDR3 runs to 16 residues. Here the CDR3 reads CASSAGGRLQDEKLFF. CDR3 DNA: TGCGCCAGCAGCGCCGGCGGACGGCTACAGGATGAAAAACTGTTTTTT.

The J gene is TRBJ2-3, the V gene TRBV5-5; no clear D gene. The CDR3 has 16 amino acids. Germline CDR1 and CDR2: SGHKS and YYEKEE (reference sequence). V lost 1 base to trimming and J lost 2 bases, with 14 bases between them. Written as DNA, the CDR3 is TGTGCCAGCAGCTTGACATGGCAATACAACACAGATACGCAGTATTTT. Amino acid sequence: CASSLTWQYNTDTQYF.

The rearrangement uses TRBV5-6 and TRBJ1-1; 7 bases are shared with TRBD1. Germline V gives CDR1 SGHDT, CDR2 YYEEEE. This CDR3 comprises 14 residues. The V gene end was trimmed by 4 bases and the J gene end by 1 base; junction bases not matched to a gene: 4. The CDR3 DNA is TGTGCCAGCAGCATGACAGGGAAGAACACTGAAGCTTTCTTT. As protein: CASSMTGKNTEAFF.

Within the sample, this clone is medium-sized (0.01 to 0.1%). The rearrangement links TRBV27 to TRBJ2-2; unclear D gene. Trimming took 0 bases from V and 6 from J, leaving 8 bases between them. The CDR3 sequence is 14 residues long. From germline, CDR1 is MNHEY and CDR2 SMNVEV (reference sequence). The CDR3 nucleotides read TGTGCCAGCAGTTTATCGAAGGGCCCCGGGGAGCTGTTTTTT. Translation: CASSLSKGPGELFF.

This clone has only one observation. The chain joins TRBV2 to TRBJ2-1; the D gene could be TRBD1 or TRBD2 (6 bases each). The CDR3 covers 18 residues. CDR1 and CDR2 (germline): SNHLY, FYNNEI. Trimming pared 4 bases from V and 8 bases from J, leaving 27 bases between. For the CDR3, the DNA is TGTGCCAGCAGTGCCCCTACGACTTGGGGACATGGGGAGGATGAGCAGTTCTTC. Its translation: CASSAPTTWGHGEDEQFF.

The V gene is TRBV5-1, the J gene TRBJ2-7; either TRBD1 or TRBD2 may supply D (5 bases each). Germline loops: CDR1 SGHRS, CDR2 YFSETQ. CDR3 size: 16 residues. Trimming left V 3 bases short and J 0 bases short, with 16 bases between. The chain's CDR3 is CASSSKGAGSSYEQYF. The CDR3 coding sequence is TGCGCCAGCAGCTCGAAAGGGGCGGGTAGCTCCTACGAGCAGTACTTC.

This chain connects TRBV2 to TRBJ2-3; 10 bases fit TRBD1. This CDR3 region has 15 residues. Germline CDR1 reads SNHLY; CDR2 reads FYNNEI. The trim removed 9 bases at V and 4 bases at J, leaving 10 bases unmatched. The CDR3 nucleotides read TGTGCCAGGGACCGGACAGGGGGTGCCTCAGATACGCAGTATTTT. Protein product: CARDRTGGASDTQYF.

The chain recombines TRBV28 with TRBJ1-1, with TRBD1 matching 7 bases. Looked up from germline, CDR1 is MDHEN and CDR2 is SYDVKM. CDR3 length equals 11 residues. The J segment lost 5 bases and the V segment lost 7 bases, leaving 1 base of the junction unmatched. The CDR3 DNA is TGTGCCAGCATCAGGGGGACTGAAGCTTTCTTT. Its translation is CASIRGTEAFF.

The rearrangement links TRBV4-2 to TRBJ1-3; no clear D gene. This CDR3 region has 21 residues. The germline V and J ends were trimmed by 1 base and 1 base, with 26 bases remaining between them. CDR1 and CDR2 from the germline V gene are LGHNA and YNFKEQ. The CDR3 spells CASSQGLGRIVFGYSGNTIYF. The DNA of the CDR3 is TGTGCCAGCAGCCAAGGACTGGGGAGGATAGTTTTTGGTTATTCTGGAAACACCATATATTTT.

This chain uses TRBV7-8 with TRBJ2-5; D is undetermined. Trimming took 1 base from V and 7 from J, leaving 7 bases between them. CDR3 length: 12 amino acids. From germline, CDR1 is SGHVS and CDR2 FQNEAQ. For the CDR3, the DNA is TGTGCCAGCAGCTTAGTTCTCGGGACCCAGTACTTC. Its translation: CASSLVLGTQYF.

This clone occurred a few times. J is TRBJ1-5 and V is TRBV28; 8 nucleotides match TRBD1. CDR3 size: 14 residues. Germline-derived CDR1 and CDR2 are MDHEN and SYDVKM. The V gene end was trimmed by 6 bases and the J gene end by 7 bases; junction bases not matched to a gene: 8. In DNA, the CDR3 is TGTGCCAGCAGCCAGGACAGGGCGAGGCAGCCCCAGCATTTT. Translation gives CASSQDRARQPQHF.

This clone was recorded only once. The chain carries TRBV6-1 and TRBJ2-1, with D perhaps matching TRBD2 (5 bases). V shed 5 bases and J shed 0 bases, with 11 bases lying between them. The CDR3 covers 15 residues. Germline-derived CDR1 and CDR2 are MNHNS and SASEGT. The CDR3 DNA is TGTGCCAGCAGTTTCACTAGTAGCTCCTACAATGAGCAGTTCTTC. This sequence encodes CASSFTSSSYNEQFF.

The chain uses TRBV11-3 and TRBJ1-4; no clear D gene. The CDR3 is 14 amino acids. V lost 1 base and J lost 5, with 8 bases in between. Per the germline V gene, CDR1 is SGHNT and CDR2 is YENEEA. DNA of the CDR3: TGTGCCAGCAGCTTAGGCCGGAAGAATGAAAAACTGTTTTTT. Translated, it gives CASSLGRKNEKLFF.

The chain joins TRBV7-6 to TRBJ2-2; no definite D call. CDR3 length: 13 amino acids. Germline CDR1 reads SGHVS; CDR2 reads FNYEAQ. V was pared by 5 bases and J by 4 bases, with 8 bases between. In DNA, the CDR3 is TGTGCCAGCAGCCGGCTAGGCACCGGGGAGCTGTTTTTT. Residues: CASSRLGTGELFF.

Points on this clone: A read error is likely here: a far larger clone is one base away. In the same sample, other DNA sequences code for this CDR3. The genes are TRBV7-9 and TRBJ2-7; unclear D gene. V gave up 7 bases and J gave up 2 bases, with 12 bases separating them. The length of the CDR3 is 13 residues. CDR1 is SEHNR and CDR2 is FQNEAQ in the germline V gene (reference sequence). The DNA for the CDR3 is TGTGCCAGCAATCCCCAGGATGCCTACGAGCAGTACTTC. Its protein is CASNPQDAYEQYF. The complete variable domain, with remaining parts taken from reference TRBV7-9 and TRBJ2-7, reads DTGVSQNPRHKITKRGQNVTFRCDPISEHNRLYWYRQTLGQGPEFLTYFQNEAQLEKSRLLSDRFSAERPKGSFSTLEIQRTEQGDSAMYLCASNPQDAYEQYFGPGTRLTVT.